This is a list of T cell receptor beta chains from one sample in a study of response to subunit inactivated influenza vaccine. TCRdb used MiXCR to reprocess the RT-PCR reads, holding one entry per CDR3 protein. Among 500,000 to 650,000 distinct CDR3 sequences listed, approximately 7.1% were seen once. The sample consisted of PBMCs from blood, taken around 25 months after vaccination. The receptors here all came from a man aged 50 to 69 who received an inactivated influenza vaccine. Each CDR3 is given with its conserved first and last residue. A D gene is named only where the DNA matches it firmly. Size values are once, few and many counts, or a class for expanded clones, and some rows have none.

clone size: few; V gene: TRBV12-3/TRBV12-4; J gene: TRBJ2-7; D gene: TRBD1; CDR3 protein: CASRSSGTGFYEQYF; CDR3 DNA: TGTGCCAGCAGGTCCTCCGGGACAGGGTTCTACGAGCAGTACTTC
clone size: few; V gene: TRBV7-2; J gene: TRBJ2-4; D gene: TRBD2; CDR3 protein: CASSPAGTNYGIQYF; CDR3 DNA: TGTGCCAGCAGCCCGGCGGGGACTAACTACGGCATTCAGTACTTC
clone size: few; V gene: TRBV6-4; J gene: TRBJ1-1; D gene: NA; CDR3 protein: CASKVGLKDTEAFF; CDR3 DNA: TGTGCCAGCAAAGTCGGACTTAAGGACACTGAAGCTTTCTTT
clone size: NA; V gene: TRBV6-1; J gene: TRBJ2-7; D gene: TRBD1; CDR3 protein: CASTADRAYEQYF; CDR3 DNA: TGTGCCAGCACCGCAGACAGGGCCTACGAGCAGTACTTC
clone size: NA; V gene: TRBV11-2; J gene: TRBJ2-7; D gene: NA; CDR3 protein: CASSPRHFSEQYF; CDR3 DNA: TGTGCCAGCAGCCCGCGACATTTCTCCGAGCAGTACTTC
clone size: many; V gene: TRBV12-3/TRBV12-4; J gene: TRBJ2-1; D gene: TRBD2; CDR3 protein: CASSGTSGSSYNEQFF; CDR3 DNA: TGTGCCAGCAGTGGGACTAGCGGTAGCTCCTACAATGAGCAGTTCTTC
clone size: NA; V gene: TRBV25-1; J gene: TRBJ2-1; D gene: TRBD2; CDR3 protein: CASSGALAGQSYNEQFF; CDR3 DNA: TGTGCCAGCAGTGGAGCTCTAGCGGGACAGTCCTACAATGAGCAGTTCTTC
clone size: many; V gene: TRBV6-2/TRBV6-3; J gene: TRBJ1-6; D gene: NA; CDR3 protein: CASSYVVRSLLDSPLHF; CDR3 DNA: TGTGCCAGCAGTTACGTTGTGAGAAGCCTCCTAGATTCACCCCTCCACTTT
clone size: few; V gene: TRBV27; J gene: TRBJ1-1; D gene: NA; CDR3 protein: CASSFGPGAAFF; CDR3 DNA: TGTGCCAGCAGTTTTGGGCCGGGTGCAGCTTTCTTT
clone size: many; V gene: TRBV25-1; J gene: TRBJ2-5; D gene: TRBD1; CDR3 protein: CASSGIGTAQETQYF; CDR3 DNA: TGTGCCAGCAGTGGCATCGGGACAGCCCAAGAGACCCAGTACTTC
clone size: NA; V gene: TRBV4-1; J gene: TRBJ1-5; D gene: TRBD1; CDR3 protein: CASSQRTGDNQPQHF; CDR3 DNA: TGCGCCAGCAGCCAGAGGACAGGGGATAATCAGCCCCAGCATTTT
clone size: NA; V gene: TRBV5-4; J gene: TRBJ2-2; D gene: NA; CDR3 protein: CASSLERVGTGELFF; CDR3 DNA: TGTGCCAGCAGCTTGGAACGGGTGGGCACCGGGGAGCTGTTTTTT
clone size: NA; V gene: TRBV5-5; J gene: TRBJ2-7; D gene: NA; CDR3 protein: CASSLGPGVAEQYF; CDR3 DNA: TGTGCCAGCAGCTTGGGTCCAGGGGTGGCCGAGCAGTACTTC
clone size: NA; V gene: TRBV29-1; J gene: TRBJ2-7; D gene: NA; CDR3 protein: CSVEGSTYEQYF; CDR3 DNA: TGCAGCGTTGAGGGCAGCACCTACGAGCAGTACTTC
clone size: few; V gene: TRBV18; J gene: TRBJ2-2; D gene: NA; CDR3 protein: CASQPGLRATGELFF; CDR3 DNA: TGTGCCAGCCAGCCGGGACTCAGGGCCACCGGGGAGCTGTTTTTT
clone size: few; V gene: TRBV7-2; J gene: TRBJ2-5; D gene: TRBD1; CDR3 protein: CASSSVGTGRETQYF; CDR3 DNA: TGTGCCAGCAGCTCCGTAGGGACAGGGCGAGAGACCCAGTACTTC
clone size: many; V gene: TRBV10-3; J gene: TRBJ2-6; D gene: NA; CDR3 protein: CAISESKGGVSGANVLTF; CDR3 DNA: TGTGCCATCAGTGAGTCGAAGGGAGGAGTGTCTGGGGCCAACGTCCTGACTTTC
clone size: few; V gene: TRBV6-2/TRBV6-3; J gene: TRBJ2-7; D gene: NA; CDR3 protein: CASSYSRGGTRLYF; CDR3 DNA: TGTGCCAGCAGTTACTCCCGTGGGGGGACGCGTTTGTACTTC
clone size: NA; V gene: TRBV7-2; J gene: TRBJ2-1; D gene: TRBD1; CDR3 protein: CASSLALGQGAYEQFF; CDR3 DNA: TGTGCCAGCAGCTTAGCTCTGGGACAGGGGGCATATGAGCAGTTCTTC
clone size: many; V gene: TRBV5-5; J gene: TRBJ2-2; D gene: TRBD2; CDR3 protein: CASSFQAGITGELFF; CDR3 DNA: TGTGCCAGCAGCTTCCAAGCGGGGATCACCGGGGAGCTGTTTTTT
clone size: NA; V gene: TRBV18; J gene: TRBJ2-7; D gene: TRBD2; CDR3 protein: CASSPASGNHEQYF; CDR3 DNA: TGTGCCAGCTCACCCGCGAGCGGGAACCACGAGCAGTACTTC
clone size: NA; V gene: TRBV20-1; J gene: TRBJ2-7; D gene: TRBD1; CDR3 protein: CSAVSPTGQGIYEQYF; CDR3 DNA: TGCAGTGCTGTGTCTCCTACCGGACAGGGGATCTACGAGCAGTACTTC
clone size: NA; V gene: TRBV29-1; J gene: TRBJ2-5; D gene: NA; CDR3 protein: CSVVWGPQETQYF; CDR3 DNA: TGCAGCGTTGTGTGGGGGCCCCAAGAGACCCAGTACTTC
clone size: NA; V gene: TRBV7-8; J gene: TRBJ2-2; D gene: TRBD2; CDR3 protein: CATGSGVTGELFF; CDR3 DNA: TGTGCCACTGGTAGCGGGGTAACCGGGGAGCTGTTTTTT
clone size: many; V gene: TRBV20-1; J gene: TRBJ1-4; D gene: NA; CDR3 protein: CSARIGGPELFF; CDR3 DNA: TGCAGTGCCAGAATAGGCGGTCCGGAACTGTTTTTT
clone size: few; V gene: TRBV28; J gene: TRBJ1-1; D gene: TRBD1; CDR3 protein: CASREGQDTEAFF; CDR3 DNA: TGTGCCAGCAGGGAAGGACAGGACACTGAAGCTTTCTTT
clone size: many; V gene: TRBV6-6; J gene: TRBJ1-2; D gene: NA; CDR3 protein: CASSYSENYGYTF; CDR3 DNA: TGTGCCAGCAGTTATTCGGAAAACTATGGCTACACCTTC
clone size: many; V gene: TRBV12-3/TRBV12-4; J gene: TRBJ2-1; D gene: TRBD2; CDR3 protein: CASRSGGLYNEQFF; CDR3 DNA: TGTGCCAGCAGGAGCGGGGGCCTTTACAATGAGCAGTTCTTC
clone size: many; V gene: TRBV4-2; J gene: TRBJ1-2; D gene: NA; CDR3 protein: CASSQDPVYGYTF; CDR3 DNA: TGTGCCAGCAGCCAAGATCCGGTTTATGGCTACACCTTC
clone size: many; V gene: TRBV5-1; J gene: TRBJ2-7; D gene: TRBD1; CDR3 protein: CASSAGQAYEQYF; CDR3 DNA: TGCGCCAGCAGCGCGGGACAGGCCTACGAGCAGTACTTC
clone size: few; V gene: TRBV5-1; J gene: TRBJ2-1; D gene: TRBD1; CDR3 protein: CASSVTPGQGFNEQFF; CDR3 DNA: TGCGCCAGCAGCGTAACACCGGGACAGGGTTTCAATGAGCAGTTCTTC
clone size: many; V gene: TRBV29-1; J gene: TRBJ2-7; D gene: NA; CDR3 protein: CSVAFAREQYF; CDR3 DNA: TGCAGCGTCGCTTTCGCGCGGGAGCAGTACTTC
clone size: NA; V gene: TRBV12-3/TRBV12-4; J gene: TRBJ1-4; D gene: NA; CDR3 protein: CASSRSGNSNEKLFF; CDR3 DNA: TGTGCCAGCAGCCGGTCAGGGAACTCTAATGAAAAACTGTTTTTT
clone size: few; V gene: TRBV7-9; J gene: TRBJ2-1; D gene: TRBD2; CDR3 protein: CASSLGEASGSVHEQFF; CDR3 DNA: TGTGCCAGCAGCTTAGGGGAGGCTAGCGGGAGTGTCCATGAGCAGTTCTTC